The 30 T cell receptor beta chains listed next were all sequenced from one sample in a study of blood T cell repertoires in COVID-19. Clones were read by immunoSEQ multiplex PCR, and TCRdb kept only the in-frame ones, dropping some. Among about 300,000 clones listed, around 88% were seen once. Sequenced input: peripheral blood. These receptors all come from a man aged 35 to 55 with acute or convalescent COVID-19.

Details on this clone: This specimen includes other DNA sequences encoding the same CDR3. The CDR3 reads CASSLRGTDTQYF. Here the CDR3 DNA reads TGTGCCAGCAGTTTACGGGGCACAGATACGCAGTATTTT. This chain uses TRBV12-3 or TRBV12-4 with TRBJ2-3, with D uncertain. The CDR3 runs to 13 residues. Deletions cut 2 bases from V and 1 base from J, with 4 bases between.

This chain uses TRBV6-5 with TRBJ2-7; D may be TRBD2 (6 bases). V was pared by 5 bases and J by 3 bases, with 14 bases between. The CDR3 extends over 14 amino acids. From germline, CDR1 is MNHEY and CDR2 SVGAGI. The CDR3 DNA follows: TGTGCCAGCAGTAGGAGGGATGGACTCTACGAGCAGTACTTC. It yields the protein CASSRRDGLYEQYF.

This rearrangement joins TRBV7-2 to TRBJ2-1, with D perhaps TRBD1 (5 bases). CDR3 length equals 15 residues. The germline CDR1 and CDR2 sequences are SGHTA and FQGNSA. The V gene lost 1 base and the J gene lost 2 bases, with 9 bases spanning the gap. CDR3 sequence reads: CASSLEGATYNEQFF. CDR3 nucleotide sequence: TGTGCCAGCAGCTTAGAAGGGGCTACCTACAATGAGCAGTTCTTC.

This chain uses TRBV5-1 with TRBJ2-3, with D perhaps matching TRBD2 (7 bases). Germline V gives CDR1 SGHRS, CDR2 YFSETQ. This CDR3 is built from 14 residues. Deletions cut 4 bases from V and 2 bases from J, with 11 bases between. Written as DNA, the CDR3 is TGCGCCAGCAGCGGGGGGGCCATCACAGATACGCAGTATTTT. Translating it yields CASSGGAITDTQYF.

The V and J genes are TRBV7-2 and TRBJ1-1, with D possibly being TRBD1 (6 bases). The V end lost 2 bases, the J end lost 4 bases, and 8 bases lay between the germline ends. In germline, CDR1 is SGHTA, CDR2 FQGNSA. The CDR3 has 13 amino acids. The DNA for the CDR3 is TGTGCCAGCAGCTTAAAAGGGGGCACTGAAGCTTTCTTT. Its protein product is CASSLKGGTEAFF.

This clone was detected once. The chain employs TRBV11-2 and TRBJ1-1; TRBD1 matches 9 bases. V dropped 5 bases and J dropped 5; count of bases not matched to a gene: 6. CDR3 length: 14 amino acids. The germline V gene has CDR1 SGHAT and CDR2 FQNNGV. CDR3 region: CASSRDRVRTEAFF. Written as DNA, the CDR3 is TGTGCCAGCAGCCGGGACAGGGTGAGGACTGAAGCTTTCTTT.

This clone was seen a handful of times. This rearrangement joins TRBV4-2 to TRBJ1-3; 10 bases align to TRBD1. The J segment lost 6 bases and the V segment lost 1 base, leaving 6 bases of the junction unmatched. The CDR3 runs 16 residues. CDR1 is LGHNA and CDR2 is YNFKEQ in the germline V gene. CDR3 protein: CASSQAQGQGQNTIYF. In DNA form, the CDR3 reads TGTGCCAGCAGCCAAGCCCAGGGACAGGGGCAAAACACCATATATTTT.

This chain joins TRBV24-1 and TRBJ2-5; 8 bases align to TRBD1. Germline lookup yields CDR1 KGHDR and CDR2 SFDVKD. This CDR3 region has 13 residues. V was pared by 5 bases and J by 4 bases, with 2 bases of the junction left unmatched. The CDR3 protein is CATSVQGAETQYF. As DNA, the CDR3 is TGTGCCACCAGTGTCCAGGGGGCAGAGACCCAGTACTTC.

This chain connects TRBV12-3 or TRBV12-4 to TRBJ2-1; 9 bases match TRBD2. After removal of 6 bases from V and 10 bases from J, the junction contained 7 bases not matched to a gene. This CDR3 region has 13 residues. This chain's CDR3 is CASRRSGGKEQFF. The CDR3 region has the DNA TGTGCCAGCAGAAGAAGCGGGGGGAAAGAGCAGTTCTTC.

This clone came up once. This sequence joins TRBV19 and TRBJ1-2, with 7 bases matching TRBD1. This CDR3 has 14 amino acids. The germline gives CDR1 LNHDA, CDR2 SQIVND (reference sequence). V trimming: 7 bases; J trimming: 7 bases; junction bases outside the gene matches: 12. Written as DNA, the CDR3 is TGTGCCAGTACTAAAAGGGGGCTGGATACTGGCTACACCTTC. This codes for CASTKRGLDTGYTF.

This chain uses TRBV5-6 with TRBJ1-2; D not certain. The CDR3 spans 14 residues. Germline V gene data show CDR1 as SGHDT and CDR2 as YYEEEE. Trimming left V 1 base short and J 0 bases short, with 7 bases between. As DNA, the CDR3 is TGTGCCAGCAGCTTGATGTCGGCTAACTATGGCTACACCTTC. Encoded protein: CASSLMSANYGYTF.

The chain recombines TRBV5-1 with TRBJ2-3; possible D gene TRBD1, 6 bases. Deletions cut 0 bases from V and 2 bases from J, with 13 bases between. The germline V gene has CDR1 SGHRS and CDR2 YFSETQ. The CDR3 contains 16 residues. CDR3 region: CASSLASGHYTDTQYF. CDR3 DNA sequence: TGCGCCAGCAGCTTGGCCTCGGGACATTACACAGATACGCAGTATTTT.

This chain connects TRBV29-1 to TRBJ1-1; TRBD1 might be the D (5 bases). V gave up 7 bases and J gave up 3 bases, with 18 bases separating them. The CDR3 has 14 residues. Germline CDR1 and CDR2: SQVTM and ANQGSEA. CDR3 loop: CSATRGGGDTEAFF. The DNA of the CDR3 is TGCAGCGCCACCCGGGGGGGAGGGGACACTGAAGCTTTCTTT.

J is TRBJ2-1 and V is TRBV7-2; D uncertain. The V end was cut by 3 bases, the J end by 0 bases, with 9 bases between. CDR1 SGHTA and CDR2 FQGNSA come from the germline V gene. This CDR3 contains 15 residues. The CDR3 sequence is CASSLAVSSYNEQFF. For the CDR3, the DNA is TGTGCCAGCAGCTTGGCGGTTAGCTCCTACAATGAGCAGTTCTTC.

For the CDR3, the DNA is TGTGCCAGCAGCTGGGACACAAACCCTTATGGCTACACCTTC. It is translated as CASSWDTNPYGYTF. The V and J genes are TRBV6-5 and TRBJ1-2; tentative D call: TRBD1 (6 bases). This CDR3 is built from 14 residues. Between the trimmed V and J ends, which lost 6 bases and 5 bases, there was a span of 16 bases. From germline, CDR1 is MNHEY and CDR2 SVGAGI.

The chain carries TRBV6-2 or TRBV6-3 and TRBJ2-2; 8 bases are a match to TRBD2. From germline, CDR1 is MNHEY and CDR2 SVGEGT. CDR3 length: 13 amino acids. Trimming took 6 bases from V and 6 from J; bases not matched to a gene: 3. The CDR3: CASSHGGAGELFF. DNA of the CDR3: TGTGCCAGCAGCCACGGGGGGGCCGGGGAGCTGTTTTTT.

This chain joins TRBV6-2 or TRBV6-3 and TRBJ1-5, with TRBD1 identical over 9 bases. V lost 5 bases and J lost 2; bases outside the gene matches: 7. CDR3 length: 16 residues. Germline V gives CDR1 MNHEY, CDR2 SVGEGT. CDR3 protein: CASSRDRELGNQPQHF. In DNA, the CDR3 is TGTGCCAGCAGTCGGGACAGGGAATTAGGCAATCAGCCCCAGCATTTT.

The rearrangement joins TRBV6-5 to TRBJ1-1; the D is unclear. Looked up from germline, CDR1 is MNHEY and CDR2 is SVGAGI. Trimming stripped 6 bases from V and 5 bases from J, with 13 bases between. The CDR3 length is 13 residues. The CDR3 region has the DNA TGTGCCAGCAGCCCGGCGGGAAGGACTGAAGCTTTCTTT. As protein: CASSPAGRTEAFF.

The chain employs TRBV6-2 or TRBV6-3 and TRBJ1-2, with no clear D. The CDR3 consists of 13 residues. Germline CDR1 is MNHEY and CDR2 is SVGEGT. V lost 6 bases to trimming and J lost 3 bases, with 11 bases between them. Here the CDR3 DNA reads TGTGCCAGCAGCTTTCCGGGGTACTATGGCTACACCTTC. Amino acid sequence: CASSFPGYYGYTF.

This clone was seen a few times. This chain links TRBV11-3 with TRBJ2-1, with a possible D match to TRBD1 (6 bases). CDR3 size: 14 residues. Germline CDR1 reads SGHNT; CDR2 reads YENEEA. Trimming removed 6 bases at V and 0 bases at J, with 9 bases between. This CDR3 is CASSLRGSYNEQFF. CDR3 bases: TGTGCCAGCAGTCTCAGGGGCTCCTACAATGAGCAGTTCTTC.

This clone was seen only a few times. The V and J genes are TRBV11-2 and TRBJ2-7, with D uncertain. This CDR3 has 13 amino acids. Deletions cut 1 base from V and 0 bases from J, with 4 bases between. Germline V gives CDR1 SGHAT, CDR2 FQNNGV. The CDR3 here is CASSLGSSYEQYF. CDR3 nucleotide sequence: TGTGCCAGCAGCTTAGGCAGCTCCTACGAGCAGTACTTC.

The V call is TRBV3-1 (or the pseudogene TRBV3-2), the J call TRBJ2-3, with D possibly being TRBD2 (5 bases). Germline V lookup: CDR1 LGHDT, CDR2 YNNKEL (reference sequence). This CDR3 is 16 amino acids long. Trimming took off 4 bases at V and 0 bases at J, with 14 bases between the two ends. Here the CDR3 reads CASSPRTLSSTDTQYF. CDR3 DNA: TGTGCCAGCAGCCCTAGGACTCTTTCTAGCACAGATACGCAGTATTTT.

For this clone: Distinct nucleotide sequences in the sample also encode this CDR3. V is TRBV6-5 and J is TRBJ1-2, with TRBD1 identical over 7 bases. This CDR3 comprises 13 residues. The ends lost 5 bases at V and 4 bases at J; junction bases unmatched: 4. CDR1 is MNHEY and CDR2 is SVGAGI in the germline V gene. The CDR3 here is CASSPGQSYGYTF. The CDR3 nucleotides read TGTGCCAGCAGTCCGGGACAGTCCTATGGCTACACCTTC.

Turning to this clone: This sample includes further DNA sequences coding for the same CDR3. J is TRBJ1-1 and V is TRBV14; D ambiguous. The germline CDR1 and CDR2 sequences are SGHDN and FVKESK. V lost 0 bases and J lost 2, with 4 bases in between. CDR3 length: 13 amino acids. The CDR3 here is CASSQDRNTEAFF. In DNA form, the CDR3 reads TGTGCCAGCAGCCAAGACAGAAACACTGAAGCTTTCTTT.

The chain has TRBV6-5 and TRBJ1-6, with D maybe TRBD1 (5 bases). Germline assignment: CDR1 MNHEY and CDR2 SVGAGI. V was cut by 6 bases and J by 7 bases, with 7 bases left in between. This CDR3 has 12 residues. CDR3 loop: CASSAGNSPLHF. The CDR3 DNA follows: TGTGCCAGCAGCGCAGGGAATTCACCCCTCCACTTT.

V gene TRBV2 combines with J gene TRBJ1-2, with TRBD1 matching over 7 bases. The length of the CDR3 is 13 residues. After removal of 4 bases from V and 1 base from J, the junction contained 0 bases not matched to a gene. Per the germline V gene, CDR1 is SNHLY and CDR2 is FYNNEI. CDR3 loop: CASSGDSNYGYTF. In DNA, the CDR3 is TGTGCCAGCAGTGGGGACAGTAACTATGGCTACACCTTC.

Points on this clone: The identical CDR3 is also encoded by other nucleotide sequences in the sample. This chain joins TRBV14 and TRBJ2-7; possibly TRBD1 for D (6 bases). The V end was cut by 0 bases, the J end by 3 bases, with 9 bases between. The CDR3 sequence is 14 residues long. Germline values: CDR1 SGHDN, CDR2 FVKESK. This chain's CDR3 is CASSQENRDYEQYF. The CDR3 nucleotides read TGTGCCAGCAGCCAAGAAAACAGGGACTACGAGCAGTACTTC.

This clone was seen just once. V gene TRBV5-5 combines with J gene TRBJ2-2, with D possibly being TRBD2 (5 bases). The CDR3 totals 16 residues. Germline CDR1 SGHKS, CDR2 YYEKEE (reference sequence). The V gene lost 8 bases and the J gene lost 5 bases, with 22 bases spanning the gap. The CDR3, as DNA: TGTGCCAGGCAGTCCATGCCCGGGGAGAAGACCGGGGAGCTGTTTTTT. Translation gives CARQSMPGEKTGELFF.

The V call is TRBV5-5, the J call TRBJ2-2, with D maybe TRBD2 (5 bases). CDR1 is SGHKS, CDR2 YYEKEE, per germline (reference sequence). V lost 4 bases and J lost 6, with 13 bases in between. The CDR3 loop spans 14 amino acids. CDR3 sequence (DNA): TGTGCCAGCAGCCGACAACTAGTTCCCGGGGAGCTGTTTTTT. It codes for CASSRQLVPGELFF.

The chain is built from TRBV5-1 and TRBJ2-1; 7 bases are shared with TRBD2. CDR3 length: 15 amino acids. The junction had 7 bases not matched to a gene; V was cut back by 4 bases and J by 3 bases. Germline CDR1 and CDR2: SGHRS and YFSETQ. CDR3 sequence: CASSPGGGDYNEQFF. Here the CDR3 DNA reads TGCGCCAGCAGCCCGGGGGGAGGAGACTACAATGAGCAGTTCTTC.